These 2 T cell receptor beta chains were all obtained from the same sample, sequenced in a study of neurological immune-mediated disorders. TCRdb re-derived calls from the 5' RACE reads in MiXCR, one entry per CDR3 protein. The data contain approximately 45,000 distinct CDR3 sequences, about 12% of them singletons. Sequenced material: PBMCs. These receptors came from a female donor in good health.

At least ten counts were recorded for this clonotype. The J gene is TRBJ1-1, the V gene TRBV7-9; D possibly corresponds to TRBD1 (5 bases). Per the germline V gene, CDR1 is SEHNR and CDR2 is FQNEAQ (reference sequence). V was cut by 6 bases and J by 2 bases, with 16 bases left in between. The CDR3 length is 15 residues. The DNA for the CDR3 is TGTGCCAGCAGGGAGACGGGGGTGGGTAACACTGAAGCTTTCTTT. Its translation: CASRETGVGNTEAFF.

There are a few counts of this clonotype. V gene TRBV11-3 combines with J gene TRBJ2-1; maybe TRBD2 (5 bases). The CDR3 sequence is 13 residues long. V lost 3 bases, J lost 8 bases, and 11 bases lay in between. The V gene's germline CDR1 is SGHNT and CDR2 YENEEA. The CDR3 DNA reads as TGTGCCAGCAGCTTTCTAGCTGACGATGAGCAGTTCTTC. Its protein product is CASSFLADDEQFF. Drawing the rest from reference TRBV11-3 and TRBJ2-1, the complete variable domain is EAGVVQSPRYKIIEKKQPVAFWCNPISGHNTLYWYLQNLGQGPELLIRYENEEAVDDSQLPKDRFSAERLKGVDSTLKIQPAELGDSAVYLCASSFLADDEQFFGPGTRLTVL.